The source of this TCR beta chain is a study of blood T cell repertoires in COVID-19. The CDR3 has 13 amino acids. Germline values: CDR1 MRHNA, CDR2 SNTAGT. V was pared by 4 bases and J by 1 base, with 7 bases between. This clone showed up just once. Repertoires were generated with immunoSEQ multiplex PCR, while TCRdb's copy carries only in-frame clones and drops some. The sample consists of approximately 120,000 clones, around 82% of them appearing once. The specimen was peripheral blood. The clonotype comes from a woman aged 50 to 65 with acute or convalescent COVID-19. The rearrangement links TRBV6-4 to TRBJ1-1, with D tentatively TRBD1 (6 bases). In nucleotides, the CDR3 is TGTGCCAGCAGTGTGGGACAGAACACTGAAGCTTTCTTT. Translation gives CASSVGQNTEAFF.